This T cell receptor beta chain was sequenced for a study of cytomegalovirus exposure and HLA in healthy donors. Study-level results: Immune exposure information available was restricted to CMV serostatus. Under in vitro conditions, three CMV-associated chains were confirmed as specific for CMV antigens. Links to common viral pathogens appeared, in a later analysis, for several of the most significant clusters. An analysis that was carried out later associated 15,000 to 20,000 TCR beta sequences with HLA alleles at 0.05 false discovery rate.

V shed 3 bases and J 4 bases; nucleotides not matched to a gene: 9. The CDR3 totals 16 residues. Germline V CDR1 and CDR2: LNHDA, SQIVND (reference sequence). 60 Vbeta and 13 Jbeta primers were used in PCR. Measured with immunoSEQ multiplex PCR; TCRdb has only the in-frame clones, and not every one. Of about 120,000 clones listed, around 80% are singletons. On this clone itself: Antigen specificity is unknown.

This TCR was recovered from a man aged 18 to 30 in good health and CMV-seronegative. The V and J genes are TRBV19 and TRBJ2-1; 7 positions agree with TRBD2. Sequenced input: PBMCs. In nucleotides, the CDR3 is TGTGCCAGTAGTATCTGGGGGGACTATGAGTACAATGAGCAGTTCTTC. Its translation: CASSIWGDYEYNEQFF.